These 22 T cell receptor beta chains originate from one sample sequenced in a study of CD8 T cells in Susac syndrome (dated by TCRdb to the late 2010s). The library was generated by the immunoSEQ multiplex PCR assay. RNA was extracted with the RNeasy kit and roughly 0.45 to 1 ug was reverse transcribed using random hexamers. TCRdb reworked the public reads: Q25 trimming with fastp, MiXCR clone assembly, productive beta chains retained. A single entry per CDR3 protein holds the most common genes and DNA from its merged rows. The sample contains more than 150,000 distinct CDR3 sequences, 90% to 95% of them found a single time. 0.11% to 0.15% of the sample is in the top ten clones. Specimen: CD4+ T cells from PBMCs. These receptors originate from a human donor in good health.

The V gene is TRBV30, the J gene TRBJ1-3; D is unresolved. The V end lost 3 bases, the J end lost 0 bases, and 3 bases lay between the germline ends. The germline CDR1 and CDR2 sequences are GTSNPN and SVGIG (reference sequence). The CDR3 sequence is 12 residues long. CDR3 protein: CAWRLSGNTIYF. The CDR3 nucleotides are TGTGCCTGGAGGCTCTCTGGAAACACCATATATTTT.

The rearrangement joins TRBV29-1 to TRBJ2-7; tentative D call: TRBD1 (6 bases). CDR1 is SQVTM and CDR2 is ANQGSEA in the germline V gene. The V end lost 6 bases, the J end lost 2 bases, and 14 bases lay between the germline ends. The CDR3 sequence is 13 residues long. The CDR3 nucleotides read TGCAGCGTGGGGGCCGGGATACCCTACGAGCAGTACTTC. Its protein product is CSVGAGIPYEQYF.

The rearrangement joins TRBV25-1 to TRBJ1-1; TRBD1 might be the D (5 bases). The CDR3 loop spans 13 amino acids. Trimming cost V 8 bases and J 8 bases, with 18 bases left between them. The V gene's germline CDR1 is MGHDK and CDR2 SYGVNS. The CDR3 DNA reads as TGTGCCAGCTCCCCCCCAGGGCCCTGGGAAGCTTTCTTT. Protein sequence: CASSPPGPWEAFF.

CDR3 sequence reads: CASSFLAGQAYEQYF. The CDR3, as DNA: TGTGCCAGTAGTTTCCTGGCAGGGCAAGCCTACGAGCAGTACTTC. The chain couples TRBV19 to TRBJ2-7, with D possibly matching TRBD1 (5 bases). In germline, CDR1 is LNHDA, CDR2 SQIVND (reference sequence). V lost 5 bases and J 2 bases, leaving 16 bases between the germline ends. This CDR3 comprises 15 residues.

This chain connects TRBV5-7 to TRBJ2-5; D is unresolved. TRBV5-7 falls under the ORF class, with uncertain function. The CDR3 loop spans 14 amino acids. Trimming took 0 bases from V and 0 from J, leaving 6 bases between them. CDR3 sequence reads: CASSLDRYQETQYF. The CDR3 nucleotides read TGTGCCAGCAGCTTGGACAGATACCAAGAGACCCAGTACTTC.

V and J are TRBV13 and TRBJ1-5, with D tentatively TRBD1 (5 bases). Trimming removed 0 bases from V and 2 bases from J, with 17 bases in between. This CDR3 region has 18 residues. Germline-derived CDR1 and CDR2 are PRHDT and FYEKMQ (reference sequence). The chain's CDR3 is CASSLGLGQLNGNQPQHF. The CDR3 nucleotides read TGTGCCAGCAGCTTAGGCCTGGGGCAGCTAAACGGCAATCAGCCCCAGCATTTT.

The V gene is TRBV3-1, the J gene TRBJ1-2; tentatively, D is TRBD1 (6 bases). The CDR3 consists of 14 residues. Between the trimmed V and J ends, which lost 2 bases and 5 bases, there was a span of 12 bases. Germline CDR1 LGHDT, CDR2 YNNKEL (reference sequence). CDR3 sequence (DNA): TGTGCCAGCAGCCAATCGATGACAGGTTATGGCTACACCTTC. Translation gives CASSQSMTGYGYTF. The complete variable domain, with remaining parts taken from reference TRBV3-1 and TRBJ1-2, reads DTAVSQTPKYLVTQMGNDKSIKCEQNLGHDTMYWYKQDSKKFLKIMFSYNNKELIINETVPNRFSPKSPDKAHLNLHINSLELGDSAVYFCASSQSMTGYGYTFGSGTRLTVV.

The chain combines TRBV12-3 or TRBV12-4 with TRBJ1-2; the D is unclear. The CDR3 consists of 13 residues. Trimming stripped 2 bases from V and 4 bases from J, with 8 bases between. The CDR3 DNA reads TGTGCCAGCAGTTTAAGAGGGATCTATGGCTACACCTTC. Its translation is CASSLRGIYGYTF.

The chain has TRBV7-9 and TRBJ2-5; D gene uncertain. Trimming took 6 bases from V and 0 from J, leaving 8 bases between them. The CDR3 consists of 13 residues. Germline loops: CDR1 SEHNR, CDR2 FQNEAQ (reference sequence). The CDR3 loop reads CASRDGNQETQYF. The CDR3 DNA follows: TGTGCCAGCAGGGATGGGAACCAAGAGACCCAGTACTTC.

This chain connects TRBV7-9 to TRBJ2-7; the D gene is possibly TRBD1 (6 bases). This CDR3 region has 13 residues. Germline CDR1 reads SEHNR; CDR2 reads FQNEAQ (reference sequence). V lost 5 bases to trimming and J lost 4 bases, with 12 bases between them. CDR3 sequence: CASSPKTGYEQYF. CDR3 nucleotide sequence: TGTGCCAGCAGCCCTAAAACAGGGTACGAGCAGTACTTC. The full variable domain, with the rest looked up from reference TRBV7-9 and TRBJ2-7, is DTGVSQNPRHKITKRGQNVTFRCDPISEHNRLYWYRQTLGQGPEFLTYFQNEAQLEKSRLLSDRFSAERPKGSFSTLEIQRTEQGDSAMYLCASSPKTGYEQYFGPGTRLTVT.

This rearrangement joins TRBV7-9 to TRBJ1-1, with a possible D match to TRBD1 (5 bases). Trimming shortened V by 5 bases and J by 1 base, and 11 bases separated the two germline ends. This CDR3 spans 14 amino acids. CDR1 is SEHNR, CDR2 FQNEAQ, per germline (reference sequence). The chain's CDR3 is CASSPGGWNTEAFF. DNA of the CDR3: TGTGCCAGCAGCCCGGGGGGATGGAACACTGAAGCTTTCTTT.

CDR3 sequence: CASSLDTSGREAFF. CDR3 in DNA: TGTGCCAGCAGTTTAGACACGTCGGGACGGGAAGCTTTCTTT. This rearrangement joins TRBV6-5 to TRBJ1-1; the D gene is possibly TRBD1 (5 bases). Trimming took off 4 bases at V and 8 bases at J, with 17 bases between the two ends. The CDR3 spans 14 residues. The germline gives CDR1 MNHEY, CDR2 SVGAGI.

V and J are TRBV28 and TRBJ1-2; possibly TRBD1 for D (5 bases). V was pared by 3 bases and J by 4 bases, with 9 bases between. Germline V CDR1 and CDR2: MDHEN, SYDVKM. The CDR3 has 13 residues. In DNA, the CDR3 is TGTGCCAGCAGTTTCGACAGAGCCTATGGCTACACCTTC. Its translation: CASSFDRAYGYTF.

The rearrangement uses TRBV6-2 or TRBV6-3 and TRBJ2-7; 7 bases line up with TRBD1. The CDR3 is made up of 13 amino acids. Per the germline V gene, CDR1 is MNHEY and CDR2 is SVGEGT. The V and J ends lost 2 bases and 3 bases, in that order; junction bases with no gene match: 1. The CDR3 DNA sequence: TGTGCCAGCAGTTACACAGGGGACTACGAGCAGTACTTC. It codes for CASSYTGDYEQYF.

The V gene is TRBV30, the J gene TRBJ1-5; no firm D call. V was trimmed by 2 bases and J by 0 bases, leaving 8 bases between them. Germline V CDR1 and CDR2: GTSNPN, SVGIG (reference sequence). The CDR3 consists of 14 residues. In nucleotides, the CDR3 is TGTGCCTGGAGTTCCGACAATAGCAATCAGCCCCAGCATTTT. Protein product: CAWSSDNSNQPQHF.

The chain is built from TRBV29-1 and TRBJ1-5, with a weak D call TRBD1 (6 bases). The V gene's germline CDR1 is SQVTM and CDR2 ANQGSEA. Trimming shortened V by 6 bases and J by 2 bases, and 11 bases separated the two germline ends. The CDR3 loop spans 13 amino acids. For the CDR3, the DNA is TGCAGCGTGCAACAGGGTGGCAATCAGCCCCAGCATTTT. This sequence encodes CSVQQGGNQPQHF. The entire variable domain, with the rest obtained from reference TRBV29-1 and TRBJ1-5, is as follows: SAVISQKPSRDICQRGTSLTIQCQVDSQVTMMFWYRQQPGQSLTLIATANQGSEATYESGFVIDKFPISRPNLTFSTLTVSNMSPEDSSIYLCSVQQGGNQPQHFGDGTRLSIL.

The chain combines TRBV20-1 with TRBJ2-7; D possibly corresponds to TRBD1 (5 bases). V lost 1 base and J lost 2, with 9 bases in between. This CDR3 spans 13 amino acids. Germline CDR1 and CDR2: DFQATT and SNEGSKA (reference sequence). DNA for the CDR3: TGCAGTGCTAGAGCAGGGATTGCCTACGAGCAGTACTTC. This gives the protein CSARAGIAYEQYF.

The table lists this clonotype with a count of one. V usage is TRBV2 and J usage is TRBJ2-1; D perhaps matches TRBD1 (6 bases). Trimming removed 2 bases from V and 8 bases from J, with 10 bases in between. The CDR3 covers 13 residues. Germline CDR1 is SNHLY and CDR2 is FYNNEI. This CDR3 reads CASSETGFDEQFF. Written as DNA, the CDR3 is TGTGCCAGCAGTGAAACAGGGTTCGATGAGCAGTTCTTC.

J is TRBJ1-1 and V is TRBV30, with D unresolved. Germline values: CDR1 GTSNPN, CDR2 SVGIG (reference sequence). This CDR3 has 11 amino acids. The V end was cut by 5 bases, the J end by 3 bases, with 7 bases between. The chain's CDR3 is CAWGGHTEAFF. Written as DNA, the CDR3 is TGTGCCTGGGGAGGGCACACTGAAGCTTTCTTT.

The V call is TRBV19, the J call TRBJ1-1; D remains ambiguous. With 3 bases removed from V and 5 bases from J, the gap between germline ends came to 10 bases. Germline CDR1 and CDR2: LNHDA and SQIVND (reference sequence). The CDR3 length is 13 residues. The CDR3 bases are TGTGCCAGTAGTATGGTCGGAGATACTGAAGCTTTCTTT. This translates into CASSMVGDTEAFF.

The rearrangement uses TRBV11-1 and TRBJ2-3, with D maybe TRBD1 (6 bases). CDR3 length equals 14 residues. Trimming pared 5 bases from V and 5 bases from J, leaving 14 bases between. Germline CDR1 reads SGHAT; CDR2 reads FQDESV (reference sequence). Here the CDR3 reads CASSGGLGRDTQYF. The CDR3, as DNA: TGTGCCAGCAGCGGGGGCCTAGGACGAGATACGCAGTATTTT.

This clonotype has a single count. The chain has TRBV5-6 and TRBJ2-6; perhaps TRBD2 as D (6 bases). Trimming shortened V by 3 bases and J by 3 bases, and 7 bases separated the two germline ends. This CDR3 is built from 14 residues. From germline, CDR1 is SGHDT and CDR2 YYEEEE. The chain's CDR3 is CASSWDFGANVLTF. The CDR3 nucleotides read TGTGCCAGCAGCTGGGACTTTGGGGCCAACGTCCTGACTTTC. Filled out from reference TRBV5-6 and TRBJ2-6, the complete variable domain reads DAGVTQSPTHLIKTRGQQVTLRCSPKSGHDTVSWYQQALGQGPQFIFQYYEEEERQRGNFPDRFSGHQFPNYSSELNVNALLLGDSALYLCASSWDFGANVLTFGAGSRLTVL.